Each of the 9 T cell receptor beta chains below was sequenced from the same sample in a study of OX40 agonist ivuxolimab in advanced cancers. Library prep was done by the immunoSEQ multiplex PCR assay. In its TCRdb copy, this immuneACCESS table keeps in-frame sequences only and misses some clones. Where compared with another copy, unresolved V genes explain less than half of these, and the others have no known cause. This sample has around 55,000 clones in its table, and about 90% of those were observed once. The ten largest make up roughly an eighth of the sample. The input for sequencing was CD4+ or CD8+ T cells sorted from blood, taken in a trial of the OX40 agonist ivuxolimab. Every receptor here comes from an adult with an advanced solid tumor such as melanoma, head and neck, liver or kidney cancer.

The genes are TRBV28 and TRBJ2-3, with 13 bases aligning to TRBD2. In germline, CDR1 is MDHEN, CDR2 SYDVKM. The CDR3 spans 18 residues. The V segment lost 3 bases and the J segment 0 bases; nucleotides outside the gene matches: 6. CDR3 in DNA: TGTGCCAGCAGTTTTGTGGGACTAGCGGGACCAAGCACAGATACGCAGTATTTT. The encoded protein is CASSFVGLAGPSTDTQYF.

This clone was detected only a few times. The V call is TRBV28, the J call TRBJ2-1; 8 bases match TRBD2. The CDR3 is made up of 14 amino acids. Germline CDR1 reads MDHEN; CDR2 reads SYDVKM. Trimming at V came to 6 bases and at J to 4 bases, leaving 5 bases not matched to a gene. CDR3 in amino acids: CASRIGGRYNEQFF. For the CDR3, the DNA is TGTGCCAGCAGGATCGGCGGGAGGTACAATGAGCAGTTCTTC.

The rearrangement joins TRBV29-1 to TRBJ1-1; no reliable D call. V lost 2 bases, J lost 1 base, and 20 bases lay in between. Germline lookup yields CDR1 SQVTM and CDR2 ANQGSEA. This CDR3 has 17 amino acids. The CDR3 region is CSVEKGTLPGWNTEAFF. The CDR3 bases are TGCAGCGTTGAAAAAGGTACCTTGCCGGGTTGGAACACTGAAGCTTTCTTT.

The chain recombines TRBV29-1 with TRBJ2-4; 7 bases agree with TRBD1. The CDR3 covers 15 residues. V gave up 5 bases and J gave up 2 bases; unmatched junction bases: 9. Germline CDR1 reads SQVTM; CDR2 reads ANQGSEA. The CDR3 bases are TGCAGCGTTAAACAGGGGTATCTAACCAAAAACATTCAGTACTTC. This sequence encodes CSVKQGYLTKNIQYF.

Only one count was recorded for this clone. The chain recombines TRBV30 with TRBJ2-2, with D perhaps assigned TRBD1 or TRBD2 (6 bases each). V was clipped by 3 bases and J by 5 bases, with 13 bases between them. The V gene's germline CDR1 is GTSNPN and CDR2 SVGIG (reference sequence). The CDR3 sequence is 14 residues long. CDR3 sequence reads: CAWRSGAGTGELFF. The CDR3, as DNA: TGTGCCTGGAGGTCGGGGGCGGGGACCGGGGAGCTGTTTTTT.

This clone was detected once. The V call is TRBV6-1, the J call TRBJ2-3, with a weak D call TRBD1 (5 bases). CDR1 and CDR2 (germline): MNHNS, SASEGT. There are 15 residues in the CDR3. V lost 7 bases, J lost 4 bases, and 18 bases lay in between. The CDR3: CASTRMGTRADTQYF. The CDR3 DNA reads as TGTGCCAGCACCCGAATGGGAACCAGGGCAGATACGCAGTATTTT.

V gene TRBV27 combines with J gene TRBJ2-7; D ambiguous. With 5 bases removed from V and 0 bases from J, the gap between germline ends came to 8 bases. This CDR3 contains 13 residues. The germline gives CDR1 MNHEY, CDR2 SMNVEV (reference sequence). The CDR3 loop reads CASSPRRSYEQYF. Written as DNA, the CDR3 is TGTGCCAGCAGTCCCCGTCGCTCCTACGAGCAGTACTTC.

The chain combines TRBV5-1 with TRBJ1-4; 10 nucleotides match TRBD1. This CDR3 is built from 17 residues. The trim removed 3 bases at V and 5 bases at J, leaving 10 bases unmatched. Germline loops: CDR1 SGHRS, CDR2 YFSETQ. In DNA form, the CDR3 reads TGCGCCAGCAGCTCCTGGACAGGGGGGAGTCAAAATGAAAAACTGTTTTTT. Translation: CASSSWTGGSQNEKLFF.

The rearrangement links TRBV6-4 to TRBJ1-1, with a possible D match to TRBD1 (6 bases). CDR1 and CDR2 from the germline V gene are MRHNA and SNTAGT. The CDR3 sequence is 13 residues long. Trimming removed 6 bases from V and 1 base from J, with 9 bases in between. The CDR3 here is CASRGGQNTEAFF. CDR3 nucleotide sequence: TGTGCCAGCAGGGGGGGACAGAACACTGAAGCTTTCTTT.